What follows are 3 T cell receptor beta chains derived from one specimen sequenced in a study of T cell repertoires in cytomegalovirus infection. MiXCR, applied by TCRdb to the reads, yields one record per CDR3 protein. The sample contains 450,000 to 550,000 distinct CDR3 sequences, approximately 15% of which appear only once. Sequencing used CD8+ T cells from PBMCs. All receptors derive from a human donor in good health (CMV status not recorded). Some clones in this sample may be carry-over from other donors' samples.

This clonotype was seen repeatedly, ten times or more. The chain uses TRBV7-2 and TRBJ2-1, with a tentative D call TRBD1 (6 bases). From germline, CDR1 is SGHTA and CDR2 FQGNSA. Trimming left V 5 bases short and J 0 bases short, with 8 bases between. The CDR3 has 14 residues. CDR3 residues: CASSTGSSYNEQFF. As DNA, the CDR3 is TGTGCCAGCAGCACAGGGAGCTCCTACAATGAGCAGTTCTTC.

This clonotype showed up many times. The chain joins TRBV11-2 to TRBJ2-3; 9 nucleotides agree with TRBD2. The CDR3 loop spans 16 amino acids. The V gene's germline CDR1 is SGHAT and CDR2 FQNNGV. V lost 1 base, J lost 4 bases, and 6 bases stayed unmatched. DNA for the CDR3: TGTGCCAGCAGCTTAGGGGTAGCGGGAGTGGCAGATACGCAGTATTTT. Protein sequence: CASSLGVAGVADTQYF.

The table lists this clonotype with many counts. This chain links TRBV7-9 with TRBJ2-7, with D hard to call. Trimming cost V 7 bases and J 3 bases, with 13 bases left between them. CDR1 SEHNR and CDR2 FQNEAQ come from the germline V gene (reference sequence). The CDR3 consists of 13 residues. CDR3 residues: CASKTTGYYEQYF. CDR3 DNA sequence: TGTGCCAGCAAGACGACCGGCTACTACGAGCAGTACTTC.